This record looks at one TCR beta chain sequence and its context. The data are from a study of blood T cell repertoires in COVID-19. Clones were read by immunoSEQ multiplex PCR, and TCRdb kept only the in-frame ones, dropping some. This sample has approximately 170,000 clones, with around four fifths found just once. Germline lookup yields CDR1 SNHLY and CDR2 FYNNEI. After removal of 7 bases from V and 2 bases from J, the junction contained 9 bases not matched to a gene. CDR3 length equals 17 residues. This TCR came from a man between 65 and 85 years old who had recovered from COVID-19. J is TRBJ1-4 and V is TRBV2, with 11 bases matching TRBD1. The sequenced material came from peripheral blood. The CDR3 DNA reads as TGTGCCAGCAAGAAGGGGACAGGGGGTATGACTAATGAAAAACTGTTTTTT. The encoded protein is CASKKGTGGMTNEKLFF. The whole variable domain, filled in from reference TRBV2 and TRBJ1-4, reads EPEVTQTPSHQVTQMGQEVILRCVPISNHLYFYWYRQILGQKVEFLVSFYNNEISEKSEIFDDQFSVERPDGSNFTLKIRSTKLEDSAMYFCASKKGTGGMTNEKLFFGSGTQLSVL.